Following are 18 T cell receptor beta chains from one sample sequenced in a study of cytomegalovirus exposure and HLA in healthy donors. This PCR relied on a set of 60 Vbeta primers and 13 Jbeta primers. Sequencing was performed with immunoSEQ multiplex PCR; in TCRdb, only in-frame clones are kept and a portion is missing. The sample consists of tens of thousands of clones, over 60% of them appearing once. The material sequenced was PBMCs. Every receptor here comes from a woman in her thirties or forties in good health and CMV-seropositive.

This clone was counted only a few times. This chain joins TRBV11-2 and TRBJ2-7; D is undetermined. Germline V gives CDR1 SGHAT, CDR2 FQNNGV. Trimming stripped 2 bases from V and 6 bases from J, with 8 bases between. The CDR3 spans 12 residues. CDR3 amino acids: CASSLFGREQYF. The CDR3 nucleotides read TGTGCCAGCAGCTTATTTGGGCGCGAGCAGTACTTC.

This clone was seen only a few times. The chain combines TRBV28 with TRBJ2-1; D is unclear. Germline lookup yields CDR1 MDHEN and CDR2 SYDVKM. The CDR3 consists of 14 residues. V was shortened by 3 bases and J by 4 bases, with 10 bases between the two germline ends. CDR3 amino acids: CASSLIGPYNEQFF. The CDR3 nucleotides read TGTGCCAGCAGTTTGATCGGTCCATACAATGAGCAGTTCTTC.

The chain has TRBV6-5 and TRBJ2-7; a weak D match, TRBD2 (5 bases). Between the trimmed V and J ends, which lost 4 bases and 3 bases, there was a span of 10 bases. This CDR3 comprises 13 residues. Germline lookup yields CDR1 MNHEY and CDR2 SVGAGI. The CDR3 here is CASSSGVGYEQYF. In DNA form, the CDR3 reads TGTGCCAGCAGTTCCGGGGTCGGCTACGAGCAGTACTTC.

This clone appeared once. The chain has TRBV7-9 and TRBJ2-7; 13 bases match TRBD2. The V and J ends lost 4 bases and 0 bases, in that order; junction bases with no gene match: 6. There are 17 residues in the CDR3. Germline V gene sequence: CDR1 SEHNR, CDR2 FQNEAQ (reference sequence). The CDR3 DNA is TGTGCCAGCAGCTATGGGACTAGCGGGGTTAGCTCCTACGAGCAGTACTTC. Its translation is CASSYGTSGVSSYEQYF.

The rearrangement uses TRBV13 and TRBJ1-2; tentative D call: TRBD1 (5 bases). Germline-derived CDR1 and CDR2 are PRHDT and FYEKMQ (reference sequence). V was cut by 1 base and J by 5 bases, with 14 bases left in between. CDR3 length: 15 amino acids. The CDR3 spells CASSLEQELAYGYTF. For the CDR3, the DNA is TGTGCCAGCAGCTTAGAACAGGAACTGGCGTATGGCTACACCTTC.

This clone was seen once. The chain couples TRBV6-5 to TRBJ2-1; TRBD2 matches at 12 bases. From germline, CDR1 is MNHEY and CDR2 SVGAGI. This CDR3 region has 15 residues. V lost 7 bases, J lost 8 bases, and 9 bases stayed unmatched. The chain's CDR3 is CASNSGLAGMYEQFF. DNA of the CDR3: TGTGCCAGCAATTCCGGACTAGCGGGGATGTATGAGCAGTTCTTC.

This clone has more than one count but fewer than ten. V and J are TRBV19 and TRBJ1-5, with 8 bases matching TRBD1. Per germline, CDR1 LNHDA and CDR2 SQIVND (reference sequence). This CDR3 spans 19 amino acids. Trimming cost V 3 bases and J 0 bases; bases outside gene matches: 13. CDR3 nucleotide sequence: TGTGCCAGTAGTATTCTGCAAGGGACAGGCTCTTATAGCAATCAGCCCCAGCATTTT. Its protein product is CASSILQGTGSYSNQPQHF.

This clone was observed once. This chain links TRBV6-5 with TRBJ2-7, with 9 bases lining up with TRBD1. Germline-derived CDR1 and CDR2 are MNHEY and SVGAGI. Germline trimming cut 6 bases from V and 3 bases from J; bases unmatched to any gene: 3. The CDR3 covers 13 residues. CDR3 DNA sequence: TGTGCCAGCAGGGGACAGGGAGGCTACGAGCAGTACTTC. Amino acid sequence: CASRGQGGYEQYF.

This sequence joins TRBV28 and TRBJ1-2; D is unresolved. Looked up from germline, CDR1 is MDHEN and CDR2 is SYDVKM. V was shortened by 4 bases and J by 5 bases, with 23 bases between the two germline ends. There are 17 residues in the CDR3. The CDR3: CASSSFKPSRRDYGYTF. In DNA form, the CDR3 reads TGTGCCAGCAGTTCTTTCAAACCCTCAAGACGGGATTATGGCTACACCTTC.

This CDR3 reads CASSIGAETQYF. CDR3 sequence (DNA): TGTGCCAGCAGCATTGGGGCCGAGACCCAGTACTTC. This sequence joins TRBV5-4 and TRBJ2-5; D possibly corresponds to TRBD1 (5 bases). This CDR3 has 12 amino acids. Looked up from germline, CDR1 is SGHNT and CDR2 is YYREEE (reference sequence). V was pared by 4 bases and J by 5 bases, with 9 bases between.

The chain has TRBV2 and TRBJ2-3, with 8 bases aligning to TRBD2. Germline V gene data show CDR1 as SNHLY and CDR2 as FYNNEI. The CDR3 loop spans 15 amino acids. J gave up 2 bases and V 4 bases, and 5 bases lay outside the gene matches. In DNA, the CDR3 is TGTGCCAGCAGTGGCGCGGGGGGAGTCACAGATACGCAGTATTTT. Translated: CASSGAGGVTDTQYF. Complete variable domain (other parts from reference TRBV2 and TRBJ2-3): EPEVTQTPSHQVTQMGQEVILRCVPISNHLYFYWYRQILGQKVEFLVSFYNNEISEKSEIFDDQFSVERPDGSNFTLKIRSTKLEDSAMYFCASSGAGGVTDTQYFGPGTRLTVL.

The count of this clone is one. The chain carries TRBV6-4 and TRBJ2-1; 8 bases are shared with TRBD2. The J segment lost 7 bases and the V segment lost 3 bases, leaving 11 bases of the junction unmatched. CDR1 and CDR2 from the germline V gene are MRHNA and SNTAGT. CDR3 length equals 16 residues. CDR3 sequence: CASSEVGGGHWNEQFF. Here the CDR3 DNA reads TGTGCCAGCAGTGAAGTAGGCGGGGGGCATTGGAATGAGCAGTTCTTC.

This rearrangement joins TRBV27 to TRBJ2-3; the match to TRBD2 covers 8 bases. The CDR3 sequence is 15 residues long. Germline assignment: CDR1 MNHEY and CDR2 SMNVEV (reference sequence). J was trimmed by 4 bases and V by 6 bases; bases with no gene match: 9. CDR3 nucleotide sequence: TGTGCCAGCAGGGAGTGGCGGGGGGACTCAGATACGCAGTATTTT. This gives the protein CASREWRGDSDTQYF.

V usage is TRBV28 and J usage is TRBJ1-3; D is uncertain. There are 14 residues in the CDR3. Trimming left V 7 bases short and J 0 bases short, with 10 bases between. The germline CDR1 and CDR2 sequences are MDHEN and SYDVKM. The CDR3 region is CASTELSSGNTIYF. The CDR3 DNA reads TGTGCCAGCACCGAGCTGAGCTCTGGAAACACCATATATTTT.

The chain's CDR3 is CASSSGVRYNEQFF. CDR3 DNA sequence: TGTGCCAGCAGCTCGGGGGTGAGGTACAATGAGCAGTTCTTC. The chain uses TRBV7-2 and TRBJ2-1; possibly TRBD2 for D (6 bases). The V gene's germline CDR1 is SGHTA and CDR2 FQGNSA. The CDR3 extends over 14 amino acids. The V and J ends lost 4 bases and 4 bases respectively, with 11 bases between them.

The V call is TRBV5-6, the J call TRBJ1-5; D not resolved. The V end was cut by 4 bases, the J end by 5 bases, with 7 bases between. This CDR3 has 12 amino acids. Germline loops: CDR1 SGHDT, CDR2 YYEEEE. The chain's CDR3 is CASSLSDQPQHF. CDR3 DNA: TGTGCCAGCAGCCTTTCGGATCAGCCCCAGCATTTT.

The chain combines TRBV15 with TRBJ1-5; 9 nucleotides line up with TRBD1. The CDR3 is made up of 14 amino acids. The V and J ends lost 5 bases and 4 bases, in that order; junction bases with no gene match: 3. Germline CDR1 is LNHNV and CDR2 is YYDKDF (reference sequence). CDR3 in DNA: TGTGCCACCAGCTCCGGACAGGGGAATCAGCCCCAGCATTTT. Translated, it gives CATSSGQGNQPQHF.

The CDR3 loop reads CASEPTTHEQFF. The DNA of the CDR3 is TGTGCCAGCGAACCAACCACACATGAGCAGTTCTTC. The chain couples TRBV2 to TRBJ2-1, with D unclear. V lost 8 bases, J lost 8 bases, and 13 bases lay in between. In germline, CDR1 is SNHLY, CDR2 FYNNEI. The CDR3 consists of 12 residues.